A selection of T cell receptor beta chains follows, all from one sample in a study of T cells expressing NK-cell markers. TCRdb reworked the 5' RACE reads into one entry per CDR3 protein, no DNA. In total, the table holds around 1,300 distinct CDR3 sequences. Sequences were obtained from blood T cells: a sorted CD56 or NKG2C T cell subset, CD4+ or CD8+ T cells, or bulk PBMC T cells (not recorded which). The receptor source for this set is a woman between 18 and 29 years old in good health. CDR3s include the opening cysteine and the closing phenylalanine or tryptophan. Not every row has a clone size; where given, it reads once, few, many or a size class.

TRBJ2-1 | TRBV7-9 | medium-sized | CASSPQREGWDEQFF
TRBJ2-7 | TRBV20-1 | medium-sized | CSARKNSGGAYEQYF
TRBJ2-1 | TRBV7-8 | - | CASSSLPHRSRWDEQFF
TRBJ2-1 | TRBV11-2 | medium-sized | CASSQGLAGLAYNEQFF
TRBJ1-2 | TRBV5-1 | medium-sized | CASSLEGRSRTNGYTF
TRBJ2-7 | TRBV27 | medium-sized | CASSLTRPLAAYEQYF
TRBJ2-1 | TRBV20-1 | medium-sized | CSANGLAGVSSYNEQFF
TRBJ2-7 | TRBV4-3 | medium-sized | CASSQDLGIRWGCEQYF
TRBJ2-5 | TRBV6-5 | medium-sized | CASSYSQPMETQYF
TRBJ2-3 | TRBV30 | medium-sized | CAWSVLSGLAGIFTDTQYF
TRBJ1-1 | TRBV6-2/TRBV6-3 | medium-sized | CASSHLLGAKNTEAFF
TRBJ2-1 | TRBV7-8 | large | CASSLPLALSHEQFF
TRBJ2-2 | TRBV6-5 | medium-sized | CASSPGTGTTSGELFF
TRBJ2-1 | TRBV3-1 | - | CASSLMYEQFF
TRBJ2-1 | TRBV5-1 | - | CASSLGLGRGEQFF
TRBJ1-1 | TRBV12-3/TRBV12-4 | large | CASSSSPSTHGRLVTEAFF
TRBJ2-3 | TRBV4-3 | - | CASSQGASYSTDTQYF
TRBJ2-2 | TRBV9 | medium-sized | CASSDRRDRVRGELFF
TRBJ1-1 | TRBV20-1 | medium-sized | CSAPGTGSGEAFF
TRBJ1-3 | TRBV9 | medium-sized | CASSVGDRAGNTIYF
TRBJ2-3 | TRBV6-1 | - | CVASGSLGVTDTQYF
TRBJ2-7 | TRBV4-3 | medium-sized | CASSQVGTEGFYEQYF
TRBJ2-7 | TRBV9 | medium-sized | CASSLWWDGAHEQYF
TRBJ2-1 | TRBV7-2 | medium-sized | CASRGVGGGLQTYNEQFF
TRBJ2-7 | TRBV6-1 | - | CASTARDYPYEQYF
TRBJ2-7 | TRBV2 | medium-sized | CASRGMTGHHPGEQYF
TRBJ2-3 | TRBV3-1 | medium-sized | CASSQDRDTQYF
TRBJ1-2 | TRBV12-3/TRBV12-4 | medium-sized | CASRPGGSYGYTF
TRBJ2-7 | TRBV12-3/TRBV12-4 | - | CASQDFPYEQYF
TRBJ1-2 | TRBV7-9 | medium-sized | CASSIQGAVYGYTF
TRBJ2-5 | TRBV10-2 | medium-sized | CASSEWAGGETQYF
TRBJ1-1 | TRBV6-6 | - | CASSYGGLRAFF
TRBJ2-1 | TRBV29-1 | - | CSVEGTWTRGHEQFF
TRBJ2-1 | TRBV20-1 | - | CSARGLAGGNEQFF
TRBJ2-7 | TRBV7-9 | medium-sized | CASAAKVGGPTYEQYF
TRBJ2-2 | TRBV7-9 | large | CASSLGFTGELFF
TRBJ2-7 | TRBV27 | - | CASSLLLPSGSSYEQYF